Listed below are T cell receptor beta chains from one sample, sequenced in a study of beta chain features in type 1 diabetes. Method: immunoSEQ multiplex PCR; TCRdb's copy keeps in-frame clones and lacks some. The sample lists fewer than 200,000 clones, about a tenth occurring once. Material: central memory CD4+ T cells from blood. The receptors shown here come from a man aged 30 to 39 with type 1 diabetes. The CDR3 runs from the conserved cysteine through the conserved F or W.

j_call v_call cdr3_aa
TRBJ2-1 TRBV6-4 CASSRQAGVLNNEQFF
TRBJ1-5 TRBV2 CASRYRIANQPQHF
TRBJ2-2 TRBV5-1 CASSFIAGVANTGELFF
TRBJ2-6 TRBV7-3 CASSIQVSGANVLTF
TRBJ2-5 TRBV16 CASSQEGAQYF
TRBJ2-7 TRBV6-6 CASSGQGEQYF
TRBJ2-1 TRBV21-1 CASSPSGGGFGRFF
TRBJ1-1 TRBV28 CASSRHGQADTEAFF
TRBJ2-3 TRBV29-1 CSGSSGTDTQYF
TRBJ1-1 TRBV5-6 CASSLEQYAMNTEAFF
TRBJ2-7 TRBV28 CASTSGSSGTSYEQYF
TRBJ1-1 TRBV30 CACRFAGTEGFNTEAFF
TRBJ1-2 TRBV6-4 CASSARTGGKSTF
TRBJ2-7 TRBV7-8 CASSRQPRDYAYEQYF
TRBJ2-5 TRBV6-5 CASSFAQTGLGETQYF
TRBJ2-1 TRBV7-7 CASSRSGDNEQFF
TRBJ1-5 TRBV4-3 CASSQDSDRVGQPQHF
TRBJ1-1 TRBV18 CASSARGLQNTEAFF